One sample yielded the 25 T cell receptor beta chains listed below, sequenced in a study of T cells after yellow fever vaccination. TCRdb reprocessed the 5' RACE reads with MiXCR, giving one entry per CDR3 protein. The sample has just under 600,000 distinct CDR3 sequences; approximately 15% are singletons. The material was PBMCs, obtained on the day of the yellow fever booster vaccination. Source of these receptors: a man aged 25-45 years who received the YFV17D yellow fever vaccine.

At least ten counts were recorded for this clonotype. The genes are TRBV20-1 and TRBJ2-1, with D perhaps TRBD2 (5 bases). This CDR3 region has 14 residues. Trimming stripped 5 bases from V and 4 bases from J, with 15 bases between. Germline CDR1 and CDR2: DFQATT and SNEGSKA (reference sequence). The CDR3 loop reads CSAEPTTVYNEQFF. CDR3 DNA: TGCAGTGCTGAACCGACTACCGTTTACAATGAGCAGTTCTTC.

About this clonotype: A read error may explain this, as a much larger clone is one base away. The chain joins TRBV24-1 to TRBJ2-5; 8 positions agree with TRBD2. CDR1 is KGHDR, CDR2 SFDVKD, per germline. V shed 4 bases and J 5 bases; nucleotides not matched to a gene: 8. The CDR3 loop spans 15 amino acids. The CDR3 DNA reads TGTGCCACCAGTGACGCGACTAGCGAGAGCGAGACCCAGTACTTC. Translating gives CATSDATSESETQYF.

V and J are TRBV29-1 and TRBJ2-1; a possible D gene is TRBD1 (6 bases). Germline V CDR1 and CDR2: SQVTM, ANQGSEA. This CDR3 is built from 13 residues. V was cut by 3 bases and J by 4 bases, with 10 bases left in between. The CDR3 loop reads CSVDPTGYNEQFF. The DNA of the CDR3 is TGCAGCGTTGACCCTACAGGGTACAATGAGCAGTTCTTC.

The CDR3 coding sequence is TGTGCCAGCAGGGCGGGGAGCGGAAGCACAGATACGCAGTATTTT. Translating gives CASRAGSGSTDTQYF. V usage is TRBV7-9 and J usage is TRBJ2-3; perhaps TRBD2 as D (6 bases). CDR3 size: 15 residues. The germline V gene encodes CDR1 SEHNR and CDR2 FQNEAQ (reference sequence). The V end lost 6 bases, the J end lost 0 bases, and 13 bases lay between the germline ends.

The chain uses TRBV29-1 and TRBJ2-1; no definite D call. This CDR3 spans 13 amino acids. The V gene lost 8 bases and the J gene lost 0 bases, with 11 bases spanning the gap. Germline CDR1 reads SQVTM; CDR2 reads ANQGSEA. CDR3 residues: CSSGPSSYNEQFF. The CDR3 DNA is TGCAGCTCTGGACCGAGCTCCTACAATGAGCAGTTCTTC.

The J gene is TRBJ2-5, the V gene TRBV20-1; D is ambiguous. Germline lookup yields CDR1 DFQATT and CDR2 SNEGSKA (reference sequence). This CDR3 is 13 amino acids long. Trimming took 5 bases from V and 2 from J, leaving 12 bases between them. The CDR3 here is CSAVRTVQETQYF. The DNA for the CDR3 is TGCAGTGCTGTAAGGACGGTTCAAGAGACCCAGTACTTC.

The chain combines TRBV7-2 with TRBJ2-3; TRBD1 or TRBD2 may be the D gene (6 bases each). This CDR3 spans 17 amino acids. V was cut by 2 bases and J by 2 bases, with 17 bases left in between. Germline V gene data show CDR1 as SGHTA and CDR2 as FQGNSA. This CDR3 reads CASSLLWGAAPTDTQYF. The DNA of the CDR3 is TGTGCCAGCAGCTTACTCTGGGGGGCCGCACCCACAGATACGCAGTATTTT.

V is TRBV20-1 and J is TRBJ2-3; D remains ambiguous. Germline values: CDR1 DFQATT, CDR2 SNEGSKA (reference sequence). This CDR3 has 13 residues. V was trimmed by 3 bases and J by 2 bases, leaving 9 bases between them. The DNA of the CDR3 is TGCAGTGCTAGGGATTTGCACACAGATACGCAGTATTTT. This translates into CSARDLHTDTQYF.

V is TRBV19 and J is TRBJ2-4, with TRBD2 matching 12 bases. Per germline, CDR1 LNHDA and CDR2 SQIVND (reference sequence). Losses at the gene ends were 0 bases for V and 2 bases for J; bases not matched to a gene: 11. The CDR3 extends over 20 amino acids. CDR3 protein: CASSIDPPGLAGKTKNIQYF. Written as DNA, the CDR3 is TGTGCCAGTAGTATAGATCCCCCCGGACTAGCGGGAAAGACCAAAAACATTCAGTACTTC. The full variable domain, its missing parts supplied by reference TRBV19 and TRBJ2-4, is DGGITQSPKYLFRKEGQNVTLSCEQNLNHDAMYWYRQDPGQGLRLIYYSQIVNDFQKGDIAEGYSVSREKKESFPLTVTSAQKNPTAFYLCASSIDPPGLAGKTKNIQYFGAGTRLSVL.

The rearrangement joins TRBV5-1 to TRBJ2-3, with D uncertain. The CDR3 totals 18 residues. Germline-derived CDR1 and CDR2 are SGHRS and YFSETQ. V was shortened by 2 bases and J by 0 bases, with 19 bases between the two germline ends. The CDR3 here is CASSFTGRRQRSTDTQYF. The CDR3 DNA follows: TGCGCCAGCAGCTTCACTGGACGCAGGCAAAGAAGCACAGATACGCAGTATTTT. Full variable domain (outside the CDR3, taken from reference TRBV5-1 and TRBJ2-3): KAGVTQTPRYLIKTRGQQVTLSCSPISGHRSVSWYQQTPGQGLQFLFEYFSETQRNKGNFPGRFSGRQFSNSRSEMNVSTLELGDSALYLCASSFTGRRQRSTDTQYFGPGTRLTVL.

The genes are TRBV27 and TRBJ1-1; D not resolved. The CDR3 covers 14 residues. Germline loops: CDR1 MNHEY, CDR2 SMNVEV (reference sequence). The V and J ends lost 5 bases and 1 base respectively, with 11 bases between them. The CDR3 loop is CASSRPGSNTEAFF. Written as DNA, the CDR3 is TGTGCCAGCAGTCGTCCGGGGTCGAACACTGAAGCTTTCTTT.

This clonotype came up a few times. The chain links TRBV2 to TRBJ2-1; D is ambiguous. Germline V gives CDR1 SNHLY, CDR2 FYNNEI. V shed 0 bases and J shed 3 bases, with 6 bases lying between them. The CDR3 has 14 amino acids. This CDR3 reads CASSEARGYNEQFF. CDR3 DNA: TGTGCCAGCAGTGAAGCGAGAGGCTACAATGAGCAGTTCTTC.

This clonotype has only a few counts. The chain uses TRBV27 and TRBJ1-6, with 7 nucleotides matching TRBD1. The germline V gene encodes CDR1 MNHEY and CDR2 SMNVEV (reference sequence). V lost 0 bases and J lost 6; bases outside the gene matches: 2. There are 15 residues in the CDR3. CDR3 protein: CASSLSTGVNSPLHF. As DNA, the CDR3 is TGTGCCAGCAGTTTATCTACAGGGGTTAATTCACCCCTCCACTTT.

There are a few counts of this clonotype. The gene calls are TRBV7-2 and TRBJ2-7; perhaps TRBD2 as D (5 bases). V was shortened by 3 bases and J by 5 bases, with 14 bases between the two germline ends. Germline V gene sequence: CDR1 SGHTA, CDR2 FQGNSA. The CDR3 totals 14 residues. The CDR3 region is CASSFGRPGDEQYF. The CDR3, as DNA: TGTGCCAGCAGCTTCGGACGACCCGGGGACGAGCAGTACTTC.

This clonotype was recorded at least ten times. The CDR3, as DNA: TGTGCCAGCAGTCGGGCAGGTTCGTCCTACGAGCAGTACTTC. It yields the protein CASSRAGSSYEQYF. The genes are TRBV27 and TRBJ2-7; D is unclear. This CDR3 comprises 14 residues. V gave up 5 bases and J gave up 1 base, with 12 bases separating them. CDR1 is MNHEY and CDR2 is SMNVEV in the germline V gene (reference sequence).

The V and J genes are TRBV10-3 and TRBJ2-1, with TRBD2 identical over 9 bases. The CDR3 runs to 13 residues. The V gene end was trimmed by 10 bases and the J gene end by 4 bases; junction bases not matched to a gene: 5. The germline gives CDR1 ENHRY, CDR2 SYGVKD. DNA of the CDR3: TGTGCCACCTTAGCGGGAGTGTACAATGAGCAGTTCTTC. The encoded protein is CATLAGVYNEQFF.

The chain is built from TRBV7-3 and TRBJ2-2; the D gene is possibly TRBD2 (5 bases). This CDR3 region has 16 residues. With 5 bases removed from V and 3 bases from J, the gap between germline ends came to 16 bases. Per germline, CDR1 SGHTA and CDR2 FQGTGA. CDR3 sequence: CASSPTGGRYTGELFF. In DNA form, the CDR3 reads TGTGCCAGCAGCCCAACGGGCGGGCGGTACACCGGGGAGCTGTTTTTT.

This chain connects TRBV5-1 to TRBJ1-6; D is undetermined. V lost 3 bases, J lost 5 bases, and 21 bases lay in between. This CDR3 comprises 18 residues. Germline CDR1 reads SGHRS; CDR2 reads YFSETQ. As DNA, the CDR3 is TGCGCCAGCAGCTCCAGGACCCTACCGGGAACGGATAATTCACCCCTCCACTTT. It is translated as CASSSRTLPGTDNSPLHF.

The chain is built from TRBV29-1 and TRBJ1-5, with D possibly matching TRBD1 (5 bases). Trimming removed 6 bases from V and 1 base from J, with 13 bases in between. The CDR3 is 14 amino acids. Germline V gives CDR1 SQVTM, CDR2 ANQGSEA. DNA of the CDR3: TGCAGCGTAGGCCTCGGGACGAGCAATCAGCCCCAGCATTTT. Translating gives CSVGLGTSNQPQHF.

This clonotype has ten or more counts. The rearrangement links TRBV5-1 to TRBJ2-3; possibly TRBD1 for D (5 bases). Per germline, CDR1 SGHRS and CDR2 YFSETQ. V was trimmed by 8 bases and J by 0 bases, leaving 10 bases between them. The CDR3 totals 13 residues. For the CDR3, the DNA is TGCGCCAGTACCCCAGGGAGCACAGATACGCAGTATTTT. Its translation: CASTPGSTDTQYF.

The genes are TRBV29-1 and TRBJ2-7; 10 nucleotides match TRBD1. CDR1 SQVTM and CDR2 ANQGSEA come from the germline V gene. The junction had 13 bases not matched to a gene; V was cut back by 6 bases and J by 2 bases. The CDR3 has 16 residues. The CDR3 here is CSVQTGGAASTYEQYF. The CDR3 nucleotides are TGCAGCGTGCAGACAGGGGGCGCGGCGTCAACCTACGAGCAGTACTTC.

The V gene is TRBV30, the J gene TRBJ1-5, with D possibly TRBD1 on 6 matching bases. This CDR3 has 13 residues. The V gene lost 2 bases and the J gene lost 6 bases, with 11 bases spanning the gap. CDR1 GTSNPN and CDR2 SVGIG come from the germline V gene (reference sequence). This CDR3 is CAWSIQGPQPQHF. The CDR3 DNA reads TGTGCCTGGAGTATCCAGGGGCCTCAGCCCCAGCATTTT.

The V gene is TRBV5-1, the J gene TRBJ2-2; D perhaps matches TRBD2 (6 bases). The CDR3 loop spans 14 amino acids. Germline V gene data show CDR1 as SGHRS and CDR2 as YFSETQ. V lost 0 bases, J lost 6 bases, and 9 bases lay in between. The DNA of the CDR3 is TGCGCCAGCAGCTTGGCCGGAGGGTCCGGGGAGCTGTTTTTT. It is translated as CASSLAGGSGELFF.

This clonotype appeared a few times. The chain employs TRBV27 and TRBJ2-1; no clear D. The V gene's germline CDR1 is MNHEY and CDR2 SMNVEV (reference sequence). The V end lost 2 bases, the J end lost 9 bases, and 8 bases lay between the germline ends. The CDR3 length is 12 residues. CDR3 residues: CASSLMGFEQFF. CDR3 coding DNA: TGTGCCAGCAGTTTAATGGGGTTTGAGCAGTTCTTC.

A few counts support this clonotype. The chain has TRBV2 and TRBJ2-3; D remains unclear. The CDR3 extends over 14 amino acids. Trimming cost V 4 bases and J 3 bases, with 11 bases left between them. Germline assignment: CDR1 SNHLY and CDR2 FYNNEI. The CDR3 coding sequence is TGTGCCAGCAGTGGAAACTCACAAACAGATACGCAGTATTTT. Amino acids: CASSGNSQTDTQYF.